This T cell receptor beta chain was sequenced in a study of blood T cell repertoires in COVID-19. The data were produced by immunoSEQ multiplex PCR, yet TCRdb's version contains in-frame clones alone and is incomplete. The sample yields approximately 250,000 clones, around four fifths seen once. Germline V gene data show CDR1 as LNHDA and CDR2 as SQIVND (reference sequence). Trimming removed 7 bases at V and 0 bases at J, with 16 bases between. The CDR3 covers 16 residues. In Cohort 3, a recovered donor had either two negative PCRs, clearance, or symptom resolution. Sequencing was carried out using PBMCs or T cells enriched from blood (not recorded which). The rearrangement uses TRBV19 and TRBJ1-3; weak D call: TRBD1 (5 bases). This TCR was sampled from a man in his forties who had recovered from COVID-19. The CDR3 loop is CASTPWGGISGNTIYF. The CDR3 DNA reads as TGTGCCAGTACCCCGTGGGGCGGAATCTCTGGAAACACCATATATTTT.